These T cell receptor beta chains were read from a single sample in a study of OX40 agonist ivuxolimab in advanced cancers. TCRdb's copy holds only in-frame clones and misses some; the assay was immunoSEQ multiplex PCR. The table records 55,000 to 85,000 clones, nearly 90% of them present only once. The sequenced sample was CD4+ or CD8+ T cells sorted from blood, obtained in a trial of the OX40 agonist ivuxolimab. The source of these receptors is an adult with an advanced solid tumor such as melanoma, head and neck, liver or kidney cancer. The CDR3 runs from the conserved cysteine through the conserved F or W. The D gene is left open where the match is weak. A row's size may be missing; if present it is once, few, many or a size class.

-	TRBV7-2	12	-	TRBJ2-7	TGTGCCAGCAGCTTAGCGCTCTACGAGCAGTACTTC	CASSLALYEQYF
-	TRBV28	16	TRBD2	TRBJ2-1	TGTGCCAGCAGTTTATTGGCTAGCGGGACCTACAATGAGCAGTTCTTC	CASSLLASGTYNEQFF
-	TRBV7-6	17	-	TRBJ2-5	TGTGCCAGCAGCCAATCAAGCGGCCGATCTCTTCAAGAGACCCAGTACTTC	CASSQSSGRSLQETQYF
-	TRBV4-3	15	TRBD1	TRBJ1-1	TGCGCCAGCAGCCGCCGGACAGGGGCGAACACTGAAGCTTTCTTT	CASSRRTGANTEAFF
-	TRBV7-8	14	TRBD1	TRBJ1-1	TGTGCCAGCAAAACAGGACAGGGGAACACTGAAGCTTTCTTT	CASKTGQGNTEAFF
-	TRBV5-1	16	TRBD1	TRBJ1-6	TGCGCCAGCAGCTTGCTCGGGACAGGGGATAATTCACCCCTCCACTTT	CASSLLGTGDNSPLHF
-	TRBV7-6	17	TRBD1	TRBJ1-3	TGTGCCAGCAGCCGCAGGGACAGGGGTTTATCTGGAAACACCATATATTTT	CASSRRDRGLSGNTIYF
-	TRBV7-6	17	-	TRBJ2-1	TGTGCCAGCAGCTTAGCGGTCGGGGCTAGGGTCGGCAATGAGCAGTTCTTC	CASSLAVGARVGNEQFF
-	TRBV4-3	15	TRBD2	TRBJ2-1	TGCGCCAGCAGCCTTCGACTAGCAGCGAGCGATGAGCAGTTCTTC	CASSLRLAASDEQFF
-	TRBV12-5	17	TRBD2	TRBJ2-1	TGTGCTAGTGGTTTGGTACAAACTAGCGGAGGGGAAAATGAGCAGTTCTTC	CASGLVQTSGGENEQFF
-	TRBV10-2	13	-	TRBJ2-6	TGCGCCAGCAGGGGATCTGGGGCCAACGTCCTGACTTTC	CASRGSGANVLTF
-	TRBV11-3	13	-	TRBJ2-1	TGTGCCAGCAGTCAGTGGACAGATAATGAGCAGTTCTTC	CASSQWTDNEQFF
-	TRBV5-6	12	-	TRBJ2-1	TGTGCCAGCAGTTCCTCTGGCAATGAGCAGTTCTTC	CASSSSGNEQFF
-	TRBV7-9	14	-	TRBJ2-1	TGTGCCAGCAGCTTAGAAAGGGACTACAATGAGCAGTTCTTC	CASSLERDYNEQFF
-	TRBV7-3	13	-	TRBJ2-1	TGTGCCAGCAGCTTACGGACAGACAATGAGCAGTTCTTC	CASSLRTDNEQFF
-	TRBV19	17	TRBD1	TRBJ1-2	TGTGCCAGTAGTCACGGACAGGGCAAACCGCTTAACTATGGCTACACCTTC	CASSHGQGKPLNYGYTF
-	TRBV6-6	13	-	TRBJ1-2	TGTGCCAGCAGCGACAGTGCCCTTTATGGCTACACCTTC	CASSDSALYGYTF
-	TRBV4-1	19	-	TRBJ1-3	TGCGCCAGCAGCCAAGAAGGTGGGAACAGGGTAATTGCTGGAAACACCATATATTTT	CASSQEGGNRVIAGNTIYF
-	TRBV25-1	12	-	TRBJ2-1	TGTGCCAGCAGTGAGGGCCTCGGTGAGCAGTTCTTC	CASSEGLGEQFF
-	TRBV7-2	14	-	TRBJ1-5	TGTGCCAGCAGCTTAGGAGTAGGTGAGCAGCCCCAGCATTTT	CASSLGVGEQPQHF
-	TRBV4-3	18	TRBD1	TRBJ1-2	TGCGCCAGCAGTCCGAGCAGACTAAAGACAGGGACACGCGATGGCTACACCTTC	CASSPSRLKTGTRDGYTF
-	TRBV5-1	15	-	TRBJ1-1	TGCGCCAGCAGCTTGACGGGACCGACGAACACTGAAGCTTTCTTT	CASSLTGPTNTEAFF
-	TRBV7-3	15	TRBD1	TRBJ1-6	TGTGCCAGCAGCTTAGCTCCGGACAGGGGGCTGACCCTCCACTTT	CASSLAPDRGLTLHF
once	TRBV23-1	13	TRBD2	TRBJ2-1	TGCGCCAATAGCGGGAGCTCCTACAATGAGCAGTTCTTC	CANSGSSYNEQFF
-	TRBV11-3	15	-	TRBJ2-5	TGTGCCAGCAGCAAGACTCCGGGAGTGGAAGAGACCCAGTACTTC	CASSKTPGVEETQYF
-	TRBV10-3	15	-	TRBJ1-2	TGTGCCATCGCGGACATAGGAGGGGCTAACTATGGCTACACCTTC	CAIADIGGANYGYTF
-	TRBV27	15	-	TRBJ1-4	TGTGCCAGCAGGCAAGGAGGTCGGTGGGATGAAAAACTGTTTTTT	CASRQGGRWDEKLFF
-	TRBV19	13	-	TRBJ2-3	TGTGCCAGTAGTATAAACCAGGCAGATACGCAGTATTTT	CASSINQADTQYF
-	TRBV7-6	14	-	TRBJ2-3	TGTGCCAGCAGCTTAGATGCGGGCACAGATACGCAGTATTTT	CASSLDAGTDTQYF
-	TRBV30	14	TRBD1	TRBJ1-2	TGTGCCTGGGGGATGGACAGGGATTATGGGGGCTACACCTTC	CAWGMDRDYGGYTF
few	TRBV29-1	14	-	TRBJ2-7	TGCAGCGTTGAAGTCCGGGGGAATTGGTACGAGCAGTACTTC	CSVEVRGNWYEQYF